These 20 T cell receptor beta chains came from one sample sequenced in a study of cytomegalovirus exposure and HLA in healthy donors. Researchers ran the PCR with 60 Vbeta and 13 Jbeta primers. The protocol was immunoSEQ multiplex PCR, while the TCRdb copy is restricted to in-frame clones and leaves out a portion. The sample lists over 100,000 clones, roughly 60% occurring once. Sequenced input: PBMCs. These receptors were taken from a man aged 40-55 years in good health and CMV-seropositive.

A few counts support this clone. It is likely a read error: a sequence one base away is far more abundant. The chain combines TRBV1 with TRBJ2-3; no DNA check was done on the table's D call, TRBD1. TRBV1 is noted as a pseudogene. The CDR3 loop spans 16 amino acids. In DNA form, the CDR3 reads TGCACCAGCAGCCAAGGGCAGGGGGAAAGCACAGATACGCAGTATTTT. Protein: CTSSQGQGESTDTQYF.

The chain is built from TRBV7-7 and TRBJ2-3, with D unclear. Germline V gives CDR1 SSHAT, CDR2 FNYEAQ (reference sequence). Trimming left V 1 base short and J 6 bases short, with 17 bases between. The CDR3 covers 16 residues. In DNA form, the CDR3 reads TGTGCCAGCAGCTTAGGCCACAGAGTGCCCCCGGATACGCAGTATTTT. Translation: CASSLGHRVPPDTQYF.

The rearrangement uses TRBV18 and TRBJ2-2; perhaps TRBD2 as D (6 bases). Germline loops: CDR1 KGHSH, CDR2 LQKENI. This CDR3 is 15 amino acids long. V was trimmed by 2 bases and J by 5 bases, leaving 12 bases between them. The CDR3: CASSPALAMTGELFF. The CDR3 DNA sequence: TGTGCCAGCTCACCAGCCCTAGCGATGACCGGGGAGCTGTTTTTT.

The chain joins TRBV19 to TRBJ1-2; no firm D call. The CDR3 consists of 14 residues. V dropped 1 base and J dropped 2 bases, with 8 bases sitting between them. CDR1 LNHDA and CDR2 SQIVND come from the germline V gene (reference sequence). The CDR3 sequence is CASSIGSGNYGYTF. CDR3 coding DNA: TGTGCCAGTAGTATAGGTTCAGGAAACTATGGCTACACCTTC.

The CDR3 is CASSLSGVTDTQYF. CDR3 DNA sequence: TGTGCCAGCAGCCTAAGCGGGGTCACAGATACGCAGTATTTT. The chain combines TRBV7-3 with TRBJ2-3, with TRBD2 matching 7 bases. J was trimmed by 2 bases and V by 5 bases; bases with no gene match: 4. The CDR3 has 14 amino acids. The germline V gene has CDR1 SGHTA and CDR2 FQGTGA.

The rearrangement joins TRBV7-6 to TRBJ2-1, with D possibly TRBD2 on 6 matching bases. V gave up 5 bases and J gave up 8 bases, with 13 bases separating them. Germline V gene lookup returns CDR1 SGHVS and CDR2 FNYEAQ. The CDR3 extends over 13 amino acids. For the CDR3, the DNA is TGTGCCAGCAGCCCCTCAGGAGGGGATGAGCAGTTCTTC. It translates to CASSPSGGDEQFF.

Here the CDR3 DNA reads TGTGCCAGTAGTATTCTAGCACCCTCCTACGAGCAGTACTTC. This sequence encodes CASSILAPSYEQYF. The chain is built from TRBV19 and TRBJ2-7; D perhaps matches TRBD2 (5 bases). The CDR3 runs 14 residues. Germline CDR1 reads LNHDA; CDR2 reads SQIVND (reference sequence). The ends were cut back, 3 bases at V and 0 bases at J, with 9 bases in the middle.

The V gene is TRBV28, the J gene TRBJ2-3, with TRBD2 identical over 9 bases. Trimming took 8 bases from V and 0 from J; bases not matched to a gene: 6. The CDR3 consists of 15 residues. CDR1 and CDR2 from the germline V gene are MDHEN and SYDVKM. This chain's CDR3 is CASRIAGASTDTQYF. The CDR3 DNA is TGTGCCAGCCGAATAGCGGGAGCTAGCACAGATACGCAGTATTTT.

This chain uses TRBV7-9 with TRBJ1-1, with 8 bases fitting TRBD1. Unmatched junction bases numbered 2, after V lost 2 bases and J lost 3 bases. Germline CDR1 SEHNR, CDR2 FQNEAQ (reference sequence). The length of the CDR3 is 14 residues. CDR3 amino acids: CASSLQGADTEAFF. The CDR3 nucleotides read TGTGCCAGCAGCTTACAGGGGGCGGACACTGAAGCTTTCTTT.

This clone appeared a single time. V and J are TRBV9 and TRBJ2-5; TRBD1 might be the D (7 bases). The V gene lost 2 bases and the J gene lost 1 base, with 15 bases spanning the gap. The CDR3 length is 16 residues. The germline gives CDR1 SGDLS, CDR2 YYNGEE. The CDR3 bases are TGTGCCAGCAGCGTGGGACTGACAGGGACCCAAGAGACCCAGTACTTC. This gives the protein CASSVGLTGTQETQYF.

The chain has TRBV7-8 and TRBJ2-7; 10 bases are shared with TRBD2. Per the germline V gene, CDR1 is SGHVS and CDR2 is FQNEAQ. The CDR3 totals 15 residues. V gave up 5 bases and J gave up 3 bases; unmatched junction bases: 7. The CDR3, as DNA: TGTGCCAGCAGCCATCCTAGCGGGAGAGACTACGAGCAGTACTTC. Encoded protein: CASSHPSGRDYEQYF. Variable domain in full (rest from reference TRBV7-8 and TRBJ2-7): GAGVSQSPRYKVAKRGQDVALRCDPISGHVSLFWYQQALGQGPEFLTYFQNEAQLDKSGLPSDRFFAERPEGSVSTLKIQRTQQEDSAVYLCASSHPSGRDYEQYFGPGTRLTVT.

The genes are TRBV10-3 and TRBJ2-3; D not resolved. The germline gives CDR1 ENHRY, CDR2 SYGVKD. The CDR3 length is 14 residues. V lost 2 bases and J lost 0, with 6 bases in between. The CDR3 region has the DNA TGTGCCATCAGTGAGCTTTCTAGCACAGATACGCAGTATTTT. Translated, it gives CAISELSSTDTQYF.

The chain recombines TRBV5-6 with TRBJ2-1, with a weak D call TRBD2 (5 bases). Germline V lookup: CDR1 SGHDT, CDR2 YYEEEE. V lost 2 bases and J 8 bases, leaving 14 bases between the germline ends. The CDR3 length is 14 residues. The CDR3 bases are TGTGCCAGCAGCTTTCGGGATAGGATGGATGAGCAGTTCTTC. As protein: CASSFRDRMDEQFF. Combining the CDR3 with reference TRBV5-6 and TRBJ2-1 gives the whole variable domain DAGVTQSPTHLIKTRGQQVTLRCSPKSGHDTVSWYQQALGQGPQFIFQYYEEEERQRGNFPDRFSGHQFPNYSSELNVNALLLGDSALYLCASSFRDRMDEQFFGPGTRLTVL.

This rearrangement joins TRBV2 to TRBJ2-5; D is perhaps TRBD2 (6 bases). With 4 bases removed from V and 1 base from J, the gap between germline ends came to 13 bases. This CDR3 spans 15 amino acids. CDR1 is SNHLY, CDR2 FYNNEI, per germline. CDR3 residues: CASSALRGTQETQYF. The DNA for the CDR3 is TGTGCCAGCAGTGCATTGCGGGGTACCCAAGAGACCCAGTACTTC. Looking up the rest from reference TRBV2 and TRBJ2-5 gives the full variable domain: EPEVTQTPSHQVTQMGQEVILRCVPISNHLYFYWYRQILGQKVEFLVSFYNNEISEKSEIFDDQFSVERPDGSNFTLKIRSTKLEDSAMYFCASSALRGTQETQYFGPGTRLLVL.

The chain is built from TRBV5-6 and TRBJ2-7; D may be TRBD1 (6 bases). The CDR3 is made up of 17 amino acids. V lost 4 bases and J lost 0, with 20 bases in between. The germline gives CDR1 SGHDT, CDR2 YYEEEE. In DNA form, the CDR3 reads TGTGCCAGCAGCCCCCTGCAAGGGGCAGGGGCCTCCTACGAGCAGTACTTC. Its translation: CASSPLQGAGASYEQYF.

The rearrangement joins TRBV19 to TRBJ2-3; 9 bases match TRBD2. Looked up from germline, CDR1 is LNHDA and CDR2 is SQIVND (reference sequence). V lost 3 bases to trimming and J lost 3 bases; unmatched junction nucleotides: 7. The CDR3 totals 16 residues. CDR3 DNA sequence: TGTGCCAGTAGTATGCGATTAGCGGGAGCAACAGATACGCAGTATTTT. Amino acids: CASSMRLAGATDTQYF.

The genes are TRBV4-1 and TRBJ1-6; possible D gene TRBD1, 5 bases. The CDR3 contains 17 residues. Trimming removed 1 base at V and 7 bases at J, with 17 bases between. Germline-derived CDR1 and CDR2 are MGHRA and YSYEKL. The CDR3 loop is CASSQGRDGRANSPLHF. CDR3 nucleotide sequence: TGCGCCAGCAGCCAAGGTCGAGATGGCAGGGCCAATTCACCCCTCCACTTT.

The chain combines TRBV6-1 with TRBJ2-3; maybe TRBD2 (6 bases). Between the trimmed V and J ends, which lost 4 bases and 3 bases, there was a span of 17 bases. The CDR3 has 16 residues. From germline, CDR1 is MNHNS and CDR2 SASEGT. The DNA for the CDR3 is TGTGCCAGCAGTGGGACACGAGCCCGGGGGACAGATACGCAGTATTTT. It encodes CASSGTRARGTDTQYF.

V is TRBV11-2 and J is TRBJ2-7, with 11 bases lining up with TRBD1. Germline CDR1 SGHAT, CDR2 FQNNGV. The CDR3 length is 14 residues. J lost 5 bases, V lost 4 bases, and 4 bases had no gene match. CDR3 sequence reads: CASSWGQGGHEQYF. The CDR3 DNA follows: TGTGCCAGCAGCTGGGGACAGGGGGGCCACGAGCAGTACTTC.

This sequence joins TRBV10-3 and TRBJ2-5, with 10 bases that match TRBD2. The CDR3 has 14 amino acids. Trimming took 3 bases from V and 4 from J; bases not matched to a gene: 2. The germline V gene has CDR1 ENHRY and CDR2 SYGVKD. The CDR3 is CAISDVAGGETQYF. DNA for the CDR3: TGTGCCATCAGTGATGTAGCGGGAGGAGAGACCCAGTACTTC.